What follows are 10 T cell receptor beta chains derived from one specimen sequenced in a study of blood T cell repertoires in COVID-19. Here immunoSEQ multiplex PCR was the method, and the copy in TCRdb shows in-frame clones only, minus some. The sample records about 76,000 clones, 80% to 90% being singletons. Sequencing was carried out using peripheral blood. These receptors all stem from a human donor in a cohort sampled during active COVID-19.

The rearrangement joins TRBV18 to TRBJ1-1; 7 bases fit TRBD1. CDR3 size: 13 residues. Germline V CDR1 and CDR2: KGHSH, LQKENI. The trim removed 6 bases at V and 6 bases at J, leaving 7 bases unmatched. In nucleotides, the CDR3 is TGTGCCAGCTCGCCCTTTCAGGGGGCTGAAGCTTTCTTT. Its translation: CASSPFQGAEAFF.

The chain has TRBV4-2 and TRBJ2-7; D possibly corresponds to TRBD2 (6 bases). Per germline, CDR1 LGHNA and CDR2 YNFKEQ. Deletions cut 1 base from V and 0 bases from J, with 13 bases between. The CDR3 runs to 16 residues. CDR3 coding DNA: TGTGCCAGCAGCCAAGCCTTGCGGGGCCGCTCCTACGAGCAGTACTTC. Protein sequence: CASSQALRGRSYEQYF.

This clone was counted once. The rearrangement joins TRBV6-1 to TRBJ2-1; 8 bases are a match to TRBD2. With 4 bases clipped from V and 5 bases from J, the junction kept 10 bases outside the gene matches. CDR1 and CDR2 from the germline V gene are MNHNS and SASEGT. The CDR3 is made up of 16 amino acids. The CDR3 is CASSGLIAGSNNEQFF. The CDR3 DNA reads as TGTGCCAGCAGTGGCTTGATAGCGGGGAGTAACAATGAGCAGTTCTTC.

This sequence joins TRBV6-6 and TRBJ1-3; no firm D call. V gave up 5 bases and J gave up 0 bases, with 8 bases separating them. The CDR3 contains 14 residues. The germline gives CDR1 MNHNY, CDR2 SVGAGI (reference sequence). This CDR3 is CASSPGSSGNTIYF. The CDR3 DNA is TGTGCCAGCAGTCCGGGGAGCTCTGGAAACACCATATATTTT.

This clone came up once. This chain connects TRBV7-9 to TRBJ2-1; 11 positions match TRBD2. Losses at the gene ends were 2 bases for V and 4 bases for J; bases not matched to a gene: 1. CDR3 length: 15 amino acids. In germline, CDR1 is SEHNR, CDR2 FQNEAQ (reference sequence). This chain's CDR3 is CASSLTSGRYNEQFF. The CDR3 DNA reads as TGTGCCAGCAGCTTAACTAGCGGGAGATACAATGAGCAGTTCTTC.

The rearrangement uses TRBV27 and TRBJ1-2; D is possibly TRBD1 (6 bases). Deletions cut 5 bases from V and 6 bases from J, with 13 bases between. From germline, CDR1 is MNHEY and CDR2 SMNVEV (reference sequence). The CDR3 has 13 residues. In DNA, the CDR3 is TGTGCCAGCAGTACCCTGGGGGGGCATGGCTACACCTTC. Protein sequence: CASSTLGGHGYTF.

The chain recombines TRBV2 with TRBJ2-3; 8 nucleotides align to TRBD1. V dropped 6 bases and J dropped 4; count of bases not matched to a gene: 6. This CDR3 spans 14 amino acids. Germline CDR1 SNHLY, CDR2 FYNNEI. The CDR3 is CASREDRVSDTQYF. CDR3 coding DNA: TGTGCCAGCAGGGAGGACAGGGTCTCAGATACGCAGTATTTT.

The chain is built from TRBV5-1 and TRBJ2-7; TRBD1 matches 7 bases. Looked up from germline, CDR1 is SGHRS and CDR2 is YFSETQ. V dropped 6 bases and J dropped 2; count of bases not matched to a gene: 8. CDR3 size: 14 residues. CDR3 sequence reads: CASTEGAKPYEQYF. CDR3 coding DNA: TGCGCCAGCACTGAGGGGGCGAAGCCCTACGAGCAGTACTTC.

The rearrangement links TRBV4-2 to TRBJ2-3, with a possible D match to TRBD2 (6 bases). The germline CDR1 and CDR2 sequences are LGHNA and YNFKEQ. Trimming cost V 4 bases and J 3 bases, with 14 bases left between them. The length of the CDR3 is 15 residues. The CDR3 nucleotides are TGTGCCAGCAGCCGGGGGGTGGGGCGGACAGATACGCAGTATTTT. Protein: CASSRGVGRTDTQYF.

The CDR3 region has the DNA TGTGCCAGCAGCCTGTGGACTGGGAACAATGAGCAGTTCTTC. Amino acids: CASSLWTGNNEQFF. The chain joins TRBV6-6 to TRBJ2-1; maybe TRBD2 (5 bases). Germline CDR1 and CDR2: MNHNY and SVGAGI (reference sequence). This CDR3 is built from 14 residues. V was shortened by 6 bases and J by 5 bases, with 14 bases between the two germline ends.